The entry below gives a single TCR beta chain sequence along with its context. These data come from a study of cytomegalovirus exposure and HLA in healthy donors. The V end was cut by 1 base, the J end by 8 bases, with 29 bases between. The CDR3 spans 19 residues. The PCR employed 60 Vbeta primers together with 13 Jbeta primers. Data came from immunoSEQ multiplex PCR; TCRdb stores just in-frame clones and leaves some out. The sample contains about 230,000 clones, 70% to 85% of which appear only once. The TCR originated in a woman in her sixties in good health and CMV-seropositive. The chain is built from TRBV23-1 and TRBJ1-2; D is possibly TRBD1 (5 bases). TRBV23-1 is filed as an ORF, its function uncertain. The specimen sequenced was PBMCs. The CDR3 protein is CASSQFFPTELVYGWGYTF. The DNA for the CDR3 is TGCGCCAGCAGTCAATTTTTCCCGACAGAGCTCGTCTATGGTTGGGGCTACACCTTC.